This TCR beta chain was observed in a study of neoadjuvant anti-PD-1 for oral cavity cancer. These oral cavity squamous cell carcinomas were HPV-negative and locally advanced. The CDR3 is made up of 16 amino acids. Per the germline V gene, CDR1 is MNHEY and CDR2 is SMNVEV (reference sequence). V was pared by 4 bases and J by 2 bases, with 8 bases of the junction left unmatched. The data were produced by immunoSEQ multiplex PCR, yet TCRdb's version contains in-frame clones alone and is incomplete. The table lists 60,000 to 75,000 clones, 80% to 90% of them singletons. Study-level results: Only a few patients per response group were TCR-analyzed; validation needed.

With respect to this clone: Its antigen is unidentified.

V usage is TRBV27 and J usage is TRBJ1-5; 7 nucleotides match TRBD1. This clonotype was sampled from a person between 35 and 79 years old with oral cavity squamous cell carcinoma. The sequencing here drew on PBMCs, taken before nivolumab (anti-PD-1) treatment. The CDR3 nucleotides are TGTGCCAGCAGTTCAGTCCCAGGGGGAGGCAATCAGCCCCAGCATTTT. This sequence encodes CASSSVPGGGNQPQHF.